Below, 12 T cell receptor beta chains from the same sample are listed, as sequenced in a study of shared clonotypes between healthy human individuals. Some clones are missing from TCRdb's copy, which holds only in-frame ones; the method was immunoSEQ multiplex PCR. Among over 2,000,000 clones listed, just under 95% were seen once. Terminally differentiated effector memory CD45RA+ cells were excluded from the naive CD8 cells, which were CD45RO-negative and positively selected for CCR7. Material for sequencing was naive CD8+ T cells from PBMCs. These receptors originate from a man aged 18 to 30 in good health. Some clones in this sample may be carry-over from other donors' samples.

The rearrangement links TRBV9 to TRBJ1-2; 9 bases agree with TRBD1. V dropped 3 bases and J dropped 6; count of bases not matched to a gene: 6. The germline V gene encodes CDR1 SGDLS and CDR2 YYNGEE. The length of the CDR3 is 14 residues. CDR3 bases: TGTGCCAGCAGCGCGTTACAGGGGGCAGATGGCTACACCTTC. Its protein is CASSALQGADGYTF.

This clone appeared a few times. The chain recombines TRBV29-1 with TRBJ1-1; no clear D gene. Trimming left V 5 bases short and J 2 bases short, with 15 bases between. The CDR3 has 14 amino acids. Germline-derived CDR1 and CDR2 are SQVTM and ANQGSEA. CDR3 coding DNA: TGCAGCGTTAAGAGGTCGTCCTTTAACACTGAAGCTTTCTTT. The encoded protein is CSVKRSSFNTEAFF.

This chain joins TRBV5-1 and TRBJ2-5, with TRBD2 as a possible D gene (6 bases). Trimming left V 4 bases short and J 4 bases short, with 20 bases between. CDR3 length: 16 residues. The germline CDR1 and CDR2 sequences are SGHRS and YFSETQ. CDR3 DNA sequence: TGCGCCAGCAGCGGGCCCTTTTCAGCGGGCAGAGAGACCCAGTACTTC. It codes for CASSGPFSAGRETQYF.

In nucleotides, the CDR3 is TGTGCCAGCAGCACAGGCTTCTCTGGAAACACCATATATTTT. The encoded protein is CASSTGFSGNTIYF. This chain uses TRBV27 with TRBJ1-3, with D possibly TRBD1 on 5 matching bases. This CDR3 region has 14 residues. CDR1 MNHEY and CDR2 SMNVEV come from the germline V gene (reference sequence). Trimming left V 6 bases short and J 0 bases short, with 9 bases between.

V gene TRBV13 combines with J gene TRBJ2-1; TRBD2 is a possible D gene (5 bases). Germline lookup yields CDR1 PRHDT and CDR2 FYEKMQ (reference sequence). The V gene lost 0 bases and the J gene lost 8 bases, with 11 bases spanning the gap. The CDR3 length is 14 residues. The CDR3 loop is CASSLGRRIDEQFF. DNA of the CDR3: TGTGCCAGCAGCTTAGGGAGGAGGATCGATGAGCAGTTCTTC.

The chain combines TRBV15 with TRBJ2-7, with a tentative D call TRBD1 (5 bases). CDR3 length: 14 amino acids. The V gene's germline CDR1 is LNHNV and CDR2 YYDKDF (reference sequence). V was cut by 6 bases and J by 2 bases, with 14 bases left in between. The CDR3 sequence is CATRPTESTYEQYF. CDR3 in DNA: TGTGCCACCAGGCCGACAGAGTCTACCTACGAGCAGTACTTC.

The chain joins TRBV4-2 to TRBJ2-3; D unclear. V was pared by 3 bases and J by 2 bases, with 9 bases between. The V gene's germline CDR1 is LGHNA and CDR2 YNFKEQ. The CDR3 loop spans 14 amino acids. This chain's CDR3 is CASSHWGSTDTQYF. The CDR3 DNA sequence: TGTGCCAGCAGCCATTGGGGATCCACAGATACGCAGTATTTT.

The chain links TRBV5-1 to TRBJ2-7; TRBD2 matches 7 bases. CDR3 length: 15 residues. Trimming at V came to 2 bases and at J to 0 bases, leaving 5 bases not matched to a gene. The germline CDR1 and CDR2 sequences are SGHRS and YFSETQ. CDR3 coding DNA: TGCGCCAGCAGCTTAAACCGGGACTACTCCTACGAGCAGTACTTC. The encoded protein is CASSLNRDYSYEQYF.

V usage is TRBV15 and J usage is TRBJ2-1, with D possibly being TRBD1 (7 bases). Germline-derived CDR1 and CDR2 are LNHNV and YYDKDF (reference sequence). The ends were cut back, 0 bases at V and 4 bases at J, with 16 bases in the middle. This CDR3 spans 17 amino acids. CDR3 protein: CATSREPAGQPYNEQFF. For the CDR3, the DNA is TGTGCCACCAGCAGAGAACCTGCGGGACAGCCGTACAATGAGCAGTTCTTC.

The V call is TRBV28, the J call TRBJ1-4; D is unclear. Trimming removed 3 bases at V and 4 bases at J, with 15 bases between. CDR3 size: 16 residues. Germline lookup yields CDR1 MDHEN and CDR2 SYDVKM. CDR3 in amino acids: CASSFSGPKINEKLFF. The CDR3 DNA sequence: TGTGCCAGCAGTTTTTCAGGCCCGAAGATTAATGAAAAACTGTTTTTT.

The CDR3 sequence: CASSHLGSGPTDTQYF. CDR3 DNA sequence: TGCGCCAGCAGCCACCTGGGTAGTGGTCCCACAGATACGCAGTATTTT. This chain links TRBV4-1 with TRBJ2-3; D unclear. Germline-derived CDR1 and CDR2 are MGHRA and YSYEKL. This CDR3 comprises 16 residues. V lost 3 bases, J lost 2 bases, and 15 bases lay in between.

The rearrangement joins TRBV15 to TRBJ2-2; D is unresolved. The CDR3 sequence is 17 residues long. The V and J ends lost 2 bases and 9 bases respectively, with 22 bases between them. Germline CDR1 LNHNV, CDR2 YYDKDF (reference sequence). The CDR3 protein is CATSRSRVTVGHRELFF. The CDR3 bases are TGTGCCACCAGCAGATCCCGTGTTACAGTGGGCCACCGGGAGCTGTTTTTT.